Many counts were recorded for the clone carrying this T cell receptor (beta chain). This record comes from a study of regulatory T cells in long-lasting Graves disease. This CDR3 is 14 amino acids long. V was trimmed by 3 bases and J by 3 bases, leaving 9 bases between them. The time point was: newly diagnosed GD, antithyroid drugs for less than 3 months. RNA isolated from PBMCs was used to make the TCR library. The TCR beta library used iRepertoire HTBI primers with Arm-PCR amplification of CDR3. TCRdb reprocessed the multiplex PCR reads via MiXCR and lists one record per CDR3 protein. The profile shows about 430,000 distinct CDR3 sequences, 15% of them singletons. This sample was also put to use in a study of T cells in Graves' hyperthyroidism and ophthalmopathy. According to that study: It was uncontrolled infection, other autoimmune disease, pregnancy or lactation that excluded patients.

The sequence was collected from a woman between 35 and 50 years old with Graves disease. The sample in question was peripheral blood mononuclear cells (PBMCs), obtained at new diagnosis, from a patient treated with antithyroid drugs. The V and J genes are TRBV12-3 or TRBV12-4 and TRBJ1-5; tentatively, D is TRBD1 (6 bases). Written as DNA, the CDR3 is TGTGCCAGCAGTTTTGGGGGCCACAATCAGCCCCAGCATTTT. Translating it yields CASSFGGHNQPQHF.